This is a list of T cell receptor beta chains from one sample in a study of shared clonotypes between healthy human individuals. Sequenced by immunoSEQ multiplex PCR; TCRdb stores in-frame clones only, minus some. Of some 900,000 clones listed, about 80% were seen once; the top ten hold around 1.4%. Sequencing was done on a sample of memory CD4+ T cells sorted from blood. Every receptor here comes from a man younger than 35 in good health. Each CDR3 is given without its conserved first and last residue. Each record gives: D gene, J gene, V gene, clone size, CDR3 protein. The D gene is left open where the match is weak. The size field is filled for only some rows; it gives once, few, many or a size class.

D gene: NA
J gene: NA
V gene: TRBV7-9
clone size: NA
CDR3 protein: ASSPQGRGMTAEQY

D gene: NA
J gene: TRBJ2-1
V gene: TRBV18
clone size: NA
CDR3 protein: ASSRDRNEQF

D gene: TRBD1
J gene: TRBJ2-3
V gene: TRBV11-2
clone size: NA
CDR3 protein: ASSFSSPTGEEY

D gene: NA
J gene: TRBJ1-1
V gene: TRBV6-5
clone size: few
CDR3 protein: ASSLGFGTEAF

D gene: NA
J gene: TRBJ2-3
V gene: TRBV7-3
clone size: few
CDR3 protein: ASSLLGTDTQY

D gene: TRBD1
J gene: TRBJ1-2
V gene: TRBV19
clone size: NA
CDR3 protein: ASSTATGGGYGYT

D gene: TRBD1
J gene: TRBJ2-7
V gene: TRBV5-1
clone size: NA
CDR3 protein: ASSLTGGSSYEQY

D gene: NA
J gene: TRBJ2-2
V gene: TRBV7-9
clone size: few
CDR3 protein: ASSLGVNTGELF

D gene: NA
J gene: TRBJ2-7
V gene: TRBV4-1
clone size: NA
CDR3 protein: ASSRLFRAGGEQY

D gene: NA
J gene: TRBJ1-5
V gene: TRBV28
clone size: NA
CDR3 protein: ASSLRANQPQH

D gene: TRBD1
J gene: TRBJ1-3
V gene: TRBV18
clone size: NA
CDR3 protein: ASSPQGAGSGNTIY

D gene: TRBD2
J gene: TRBJ2-7
V gene: TRBV7-2
clone size: NA
CDR3 protein: ASSLGTSGGD

D gene: TRBD1
J gene: TRBJ1-5
V gene: TRBV7-9
clone size: NA
CDR3 protein: ASSATGDNQPQH

D gene: TRBD1
J gene: TRBJ2-3
V gene: TRBV2
clone size: NA
CDR3 protein: ASSQGEIDTQY

D gene: TRBD2
J gene: TRBJ2-7
V gene: TRBV27
clone size: NA
CDR3 protein: ASSYRTSGSYEQY

D gene: TRBD1
J gene: TRBJ2-7
V gene: TRBV29-1
clone size: NA
CDR3 protein: SVEAGTGGDEQY

D gene: NA
J gene: TRBJ2-2
V gene: TRBV4-1
clone size: few
CDR3 protein: ASSQGGGPSGGELF

D gene: NA
J gene: TRBJ1-6
V gene: TRBV18
clone size: once
CDR3 protein: ASSQGLGGDSPLH

D gene: TRBD1
J gene: TRBJ1-2
V gene: TRBV5-1
clone size: few
CDR3 protein: ASSPHQGGKDYGYT

D gene: NA
J gene: TRBJ1-4
V gene: TRBV29-1
clone size: NA
CDR3 protein: SAGSMGEKLF

D gene: TRBD2
J gene: TRBJ2-5
V gene: TRBV5-4
clone size: once
CDR3 protein: ASSLSGGTQETQY

D gene: TRBD1
J gene: TRBJ1-5
V gene: TRBV5-1
clone size: NA
CDR3 protein: ASSLVPGGYQPQH

D gene: NA
J gene: TRBJ1-2
V gene: TRBV9
clone size: NA
CDR3 protein: ASSVHTYGYT

D gene: NA
J gene: TRBJ1-5
V gene: TRBV7-3
clone size: NA
CDR3 protein: ASSSDPRQPQH

D gene: NA
J gene: TRBJ1-1
V gene: TRBV5-1
clone size: NA
CDR3 protein: ASSLGGAVMNTEAF

D gene: NA
J gene: TRBJ1-4
V gene: TRBV28
clone size: NA
CDR3 protein: ASSLFQLPEKLF

D gene: NA
J gene: TRBJ2-7
V gene: TRBV21-1
clone size: NA
CDR3 protein: ASSKASGSCEQY

D gene: NA
J gene: TRBJ2-3
V gene: TRBV30
clone size: NA
CDR3 protein: AWSSPTDRQY

D gene: NA
J gene: TRBJ2-1
V gene: TRBV7-2
clone size: NA
CDR3 protein: ASSPDSGGSHNEQF

D gene: TRBD1
J gene: TRBJ1-2
V gene: TRBV29-1
clone size: once
CDR3 protein: SVEDRPNRGSPANYGYT

D gene: TRBD1
J gene: TRBJ1-2
V gene: TRBV30
clone size: NA
CDR3 protein: AWRLTGGRRGYT

D gene: NA
J gene: TRBJ2-1
V gene: TRBV2
clone size: NA
CDR3 protein: ASSALWNEQF

D gene: NA
J gene: TRBJ1-4
V gene: TRBV5-1
clone size: NA
CDR3 protein: ASSLSGWPNEKLF

D gene: TRBD2
J gene: TRBJ2-7
V gene: TRBV5-1
clone size: NA
CDR3 protein: ASSLTASGSTFQYEQY

D gene: NA
J gene: TRBJ2-7
V gene: TRBV5-1
clone size: many
CDR3 protein: ASSPEGLTGEQY

D gene: NA
J gene: TRBJ2-3
V gene: TRBV14
clone size: once
CDR3 protein: ASSQAVTQY

D gene: NA
J gene: TRBJ1-2
V gene: TRBV2
clone size: NA
CDR3 protein: ASSKGINYGYT

D gene: NA
J gene: TRBJ2-2
V gene: TRBV30
clone size: NA
CDR3 protein: AWKAGRRGTGELF

D gene: TRBD1
J gene: TRBJ2-2
V gene: TRBV4-1
clone size: NA
CDR3 protein: ASSPRQGANGELF

D gene: TRBD2
J gene: TRBJ2-6
V gene: TRBV5-6
clone size: NA
CDR3 protein: ASILLVAGFSGANVLT

D gene: NA
J gene: TRBJ1-3
V gene: TRBV18
clone size: NA
CDR3 protein: ASSKSRENGNTIY

D gene: TRBD2
J gene: TRBJ2-3
V gene: TRBV9
clone size: NA
CDR3 protein: ASSLAGSTDTQY

D gene: NA
J gene: TRBJ1-2
V gene: TRBV5-5
clone size: NA
CDR3 protein: ASSPGQNGYGYT

D gene: NA
J gene: TRBJ2-6
V gene: TRBV5-1
clone size: once
CDR3 protein: ASSLEVGANVLT

D gene: NA
J gene: TRBJ2-7
V gene: TRBV7-9
clone size: NA
CDR3 protein: ASSPSYEQY

D gene: TRBD1
J gene: TRBJ1-6
V gene: TRBV5-4
clone size: NA
CDR3 protein: ASSSAGTGNNSPLH

D gene: NA
J gene: TRBJ2-5
V gene: TRBV5-4
clone size: many
CDR3 protein: ASSLASPQETQY

D gene: NA
J gene: TRBJ2-7
V gene: TRBV6-5
clone size: NA
CDR3 protein: ATMKLRSSYEQY

D gene: NA
J gene: TRBJ2-2
V gene: TRBV19
clone size: NA
CDR3 protein: ASSVRAHTGELF